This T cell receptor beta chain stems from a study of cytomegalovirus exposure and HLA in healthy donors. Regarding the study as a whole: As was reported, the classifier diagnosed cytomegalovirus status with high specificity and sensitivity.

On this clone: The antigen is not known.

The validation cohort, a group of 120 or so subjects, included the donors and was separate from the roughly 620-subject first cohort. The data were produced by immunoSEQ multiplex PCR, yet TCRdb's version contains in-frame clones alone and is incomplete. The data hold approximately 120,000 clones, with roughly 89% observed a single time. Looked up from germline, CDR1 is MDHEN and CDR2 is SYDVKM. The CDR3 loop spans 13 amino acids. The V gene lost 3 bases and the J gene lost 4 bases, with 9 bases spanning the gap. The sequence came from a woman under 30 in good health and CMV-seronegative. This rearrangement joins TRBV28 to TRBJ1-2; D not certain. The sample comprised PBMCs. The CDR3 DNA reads TGTGCCAGCAGTTTGGGCCAGGTCTATGGCTACACCTTC. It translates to CASSLGQVYGYTF.